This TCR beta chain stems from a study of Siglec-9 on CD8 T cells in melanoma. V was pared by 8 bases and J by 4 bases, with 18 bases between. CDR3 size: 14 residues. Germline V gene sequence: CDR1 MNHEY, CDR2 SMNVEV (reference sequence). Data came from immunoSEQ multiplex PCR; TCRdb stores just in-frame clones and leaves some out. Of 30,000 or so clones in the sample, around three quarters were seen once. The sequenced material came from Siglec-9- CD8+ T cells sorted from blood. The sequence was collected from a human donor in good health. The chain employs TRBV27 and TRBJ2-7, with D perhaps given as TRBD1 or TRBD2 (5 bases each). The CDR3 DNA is TGTGCCAGCGGACGGATGGGGGACGTTTACGAGCAGTACTTC. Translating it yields CASGRMGDVYEQYF.